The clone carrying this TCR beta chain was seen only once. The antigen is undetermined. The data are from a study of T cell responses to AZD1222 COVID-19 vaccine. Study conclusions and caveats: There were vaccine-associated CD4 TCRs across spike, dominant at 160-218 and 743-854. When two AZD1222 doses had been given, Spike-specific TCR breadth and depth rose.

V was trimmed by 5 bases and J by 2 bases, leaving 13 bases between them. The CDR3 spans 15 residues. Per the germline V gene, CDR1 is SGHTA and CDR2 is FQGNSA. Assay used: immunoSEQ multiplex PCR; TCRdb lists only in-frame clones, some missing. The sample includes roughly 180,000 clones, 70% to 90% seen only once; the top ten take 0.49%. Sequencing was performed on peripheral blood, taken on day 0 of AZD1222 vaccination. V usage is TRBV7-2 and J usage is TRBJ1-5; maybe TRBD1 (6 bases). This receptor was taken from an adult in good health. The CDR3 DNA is TGTGCCAGCAGCCCACAGGGTTCGGGCAATCAGCCCCAGCATTTT. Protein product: CASSPQGSGNQPQHF.